This is a list of T cell receptor beta chains from one sample in a study of cytotoxic CD8 clonotypes in ibrutinib-treated CLL. Repertoires were generated with immunoSEQ multiplex PCR, while TCRdb's copy carries only in-frame clones and drops some. The data hold roughly 150,000 clones, with around nine tenths observed a single time. This sample comprised PBMCs, obtained at disease progression, from a patient treated with ibrutinib. Receptor source: a human donor with chronic lymphocytic leukemia. Both conserved end residues are part of each CDR3. The D gene is left open where the match is weak. Rows give clone size only sometimes, using once, few, many, or a class for an expanded clone.

D gene	clone size	CDR3 length	J gene	V gene	CDR3 DNA	CDR3 protein
.	few	16	TRBJ1-2	TRBV18	TGTGCCAGCTCACCACCGACAGGTGGGGACAACTATGGCTACACCTTC	CASSPPTGGDNYGYTF
.	.	15	TRBJ1-1	TRBV7-3	TGTGCCAGCAGCTTTTCAGGAGGGTCGAACACTGAAGCTTTCTTT	CASSFSGGSNTEAFF
TRBD2	few	14	TRBJ2-1	TRBV2	TGTGCCAGCAGGGGGAGGGCGGGCTACAATGAGCAGTTCTTC	CASRGRAGYNEQFF
.	.	13	TRBJ2-2	TRBV29-1	TGCAGCGTTGGGGCACCTAACACCGGGGAGCTGTTTTTT	CSVGAPNTGELFF
TRBD2	.	15	TRBJ2-1	TRBV11-2	TGTGCCAGCAGCTTAGGCACTAGCGAGTACAATGAGCAGTTCTTC	CASSLGTSEYNEQFF
.	.	20	TRBJ1-4	TRBV21-1	TGTGCCAGCAGCAAAGACGGCCAGGGTAAGGGCCTTCCGGGTAGTGAAAAACTGTTTTTT	CASSKDGQGKGLPGSEKLFF
.	.	12	TRBJ2-1	TRBV6-1	TGTGCCAGCAGTTTCGGCCAAGGTGAGCAGTTCTTC	CASSFGQGEQFF
TRBD1	.	15	TRBJ2-7	TRBV5-1	TGCGCCAGCAGCAAATCGGGACAGGAGAACTACGAGCAGTACTTC	CASSKSGQENYEQYF
.	.	14	TRBJ1-2	TRBV23-1	TGCGCCAGCAGTCTTCTGCTCGGAAACTATGGCTACACCTTC	CASSLLLGNYGYTF
TRBD1	once	14	TRBJ1-2	TRBV6-6	TGTGCCAGCAGACTCGGACAGGGGGCGCTAGGCTACACCTTC	CASRLGQGALGYTF
.	once	14	TRBJ1-5	TRBV6-1	TGTGCCAGCAGTCGGGACATGAGCAATCAGCCCCAGCATTTT	CASSRDMSNQPQHF
.	.	13	TRBJ2-5	TRBV5-1	TGCGCCAGCAGCTCACAGCCGCAAGAGACCCAGTACTTC	CASSSQPQETQYF
TRBD1	few	16	TRBJ1-5	TRBV4-2	TGTGCCAGCAGCCCCGAACAGGGGATGAGCAATCAGCCCCAGCATTTT	CASSPEQGMSNQPQHF
TRBD2	.	16	TRBJ2-7	TRBV11-2	TGTGCCAGCAGCTTATCCAACCTAGCGGGAGGGCTAGAGCAGTACTTC	CASSLSNLAGGLEQYF
.	.	15	TRBJ1-2	TRBV27	TGTGCCAGCAGTTCTAGGGACCATGAGACCTATGGCTACACCTTC	CASSSRDHETYGYTF
.	.	15	TRBJ1-2	TRBV29-1	TGCAGCGTTGAGTCCTCCGGGGGAAGAGGATATGGCTACACCTTC	CSVESSGGRGYGYTF
.	.	15	TRBJ2-1	TRBV5-8	TGTGCCAGCAGCCTGAGAGGACTGAGGGGGGGTGAGCAGTTCTTC	CASSLRGLRGGEQFF
.	.	14	TRBJ2-3	TRBV5-1	TGCGCCAGCAGCTTTGGAGTGATCACAGATACGCAGTATTTT	CASSFGVITDTQYF
TRBD2	.	14	TRBJ2-1	TRBV27	TGTGCCAGCAGTTTCGGTCTAGCGGGAGGTGAGCAGTTCTTC	CASSFGLAGGEQFF
.	.	11	TRBJ2-2	TRBV27	TGTGCCAGCAGTAGGAACGGGGAGCTGTTTTTT	CASSRNGELFF
TRBD1	.	15	TRBJ2-1	TRBV18	TGTGCCAGCTCACTTACAGGGGTCTCCTACAATGAGCAGTTCTTC	CASSLTGVSYNEQFF
.	.	14	TRBJ2-2	TRBV6-1	TGTGCCAGCAGTGAAGCCAGGTATACCGGGGAGCTGTTTTTT	CASSEARYTGELFF
.	once	14	TRBJ1-2	TRBV7-9	TGTGCCAGCAGCAGATCAGGGGTAAACTATGGCTACACCTTC	CASSRSGVNYGYTF
.	.	10	TRBJ1-5	TRBV27	TGTGCCAGCCGGTGCGCGCCCCAGCATTTT	CASRCAPQHF
TRBD2	.	16	TRBJ2-3	TRBV4-1	TGCGCCAGCAGCCAAGAAGGGCTAGCGGGAAGAGATACGCAGTATTTT	CASSQEGLAGRDTQYF
TRBD1	.	16	TRBJ1-1	TRBV5-5	TGTGCCAGCAGCTTGTCCCAGGGGGCGATGAACACTGAAGCTTTCTTT	CASSLSQGAMNTEAFF
TRBD2	.	16	TRBJ2-1	TRBV6-1	TGTGCCAGCAGTGAAATAGGGCGGGGGGGTTACAATGAGCAGTTCTTC	CASSEIGRGGYNEQFF
.	.	17	TRBJ1-2	TRBV19	TGTGCCAGTAGTTTCACTCGATGGTGGACGATCTCCTATGGCTACACCTTC	CASSFTRWWTISYGYTF
TRBD1	.	18	TRBJ2-7	TRBV27	TGTGCCAGCAGTCCCCCAAGGGCTACAGGGGTCGAAACCTACGAGCAGTACTTC	CASSPPRATGVETYEQYF
TRBD1	.	14	TRBJ2-1	TRBV27	TGTGCCAGCAGTTTGCGGACAGGAGCCAATGAGCAGTTCTTC	CASSLRTGANEQFF
TRBD2	.	16	TRBJ2-1	TRBV11-2	TGTGCCAGCAGCTTGCCCGGGAGCGGGAGATCCAATGAGCAGTTCTTC	CASSLPGSGRSNEQFF
.	once	13	TRBJ2-7	TRBV5-6	TGTGCCAGCAGCTTGTCGGGGGCCTACGAGCAGTACTTC	CASSLSGAYEQYF
.	many	13	TRBJ2-7	TRBV19	TGTGCCAGCAGAAGAACAGGGACCTACGAGCAGTACTTC	CASRRTGTYEQYF
.	few	11	TRBJ1-2	TRBV11-1	TGTGCCAGCAGCTTCAGGGGTGGCTACACCTTC	CASSFRGGYTF
TRBD1	.	15	TRBJ2-7	TRBV4-3	TGCGCCAGCAGCCAAGATCTTAGGGGGCCCTACGAGCAGTACTTC	CASSQDLRGPYEQYF
.	.	10	TRBJ1-1	TRBV30	TGTGCCGGGAGGGTGACTGAAGCTTTCTTT	CAGRVTEAFF
.	.	15	TRBJ2-5	TRBV7-6	TGTGCCAGCAGCCCCTTGGACCTTACCCAAGAGACCCAGTACTTC	CASSPLDLTQETQYF
.	.	15	TRBJ2-6	TRBV9	TGTGCCAGCAGCCCCCTGAGCTCTGGGGCCAACGTCCTGACTTTC	CASSPLSSGANVLTF
TRBD2	.	14	TRBJ2-3	TRBV7-3	TGTGCCAGCAGCCCAGCGGGAGGCTACCTCCCGCAGTATTTT	CASSPAGGYLPQYF
TRBD1	medium-sized	16	TRBJ1-2	TRBV10-3	TGTGCCATCAGTGAGCCGGGACAGGGGTCTGTCTATGGCTACACCTTC	CAISEPGQGSVYGYTF
.	.	16	TRBJ1-1	TRBV27	TGTGCCAGCAGTTTATTTCCGGGGCCTACGATCCCTGAAGCTTTCTTT	CASSLFPGPTIPEAFF